The source of this TCR beta chain is a study of T cells after yellow fever vaccination. TCRdb analysed the 5' RACE reads with MiXCR anew, one entry per CDR3 protein. The table has some 260,000 distinct CDR3 sequences, around 5.3% seen once; the top ten hold roughly 3.3%. Germline loops: CDR1 DFQATT, CDR2 SNEGSKA (reference sequence). With 0 bases removed from V and 9 bases from J, the gap between germline ends came to 9 bases. CDR3 size: 12 residues. Regarding this clonotype: What it binds is not known.

Study results and caveats: Abundant clonotypes from the bulk population could contaminate FACS-sorted repertoires. The CD4 compartment and the CD8 compartment contained a small share of clonotypes in common.

This clonotype originated in a young man who received the YFV17D yellow fever vaccine. The V gene is TRBV20-1, the J gene TRBJ2-1; the D is unclear. Sequenced material: CD4+ T cells sorted from PBMCs, taken on the day of the yellow fever booster vaccination. CDR3 DNA sequence: TGCAGTGCTAGAGATGTATGGGGTGAGCAGTTCTTC. Its protein product is CSARDVWGEQFF.